Below, 25 T cell receptor beta chains from the same sample are listed, as sequenced in a study of T cell changes during pregnancy in multiple sclerosis. Generated by immunoSEQ multiplex PCR, the TCRdb table keeps only in-frame clones and is missing some. The sample records around 31,000 clones, about 86% being singletons. Sequencing was performed on CD4+ T cells from peripheral blood mononuclear cells, taken in the first trimester of pregnancy. Source of these receptors: a female donor in good health, enrolled as a control in a pregnancy study.

This clone was seen just once. The chain has TRBV5-1 and TRBJ2-5; 11 nucleotides align to TRBD2. The V and J ends lost 0 bases and 1 base, in that order; junction bases with no gene match: 5. Germline CDR1 SGHRS, CDR2 YFSETQ. This CDR3 is built from 17 residues. The CDR3: CASSLATSGGGQETQYF. The CDR3 DNA reads as TGCGCCAGCAGCTTGGCCACTAGCGGGGGAGGCCAAGAGACCCAGTACTTC. The full variable domain, its missing parts supplied by reference TRBV5-1 and TRBJ2-5, is KAGVTQTPRYLIKTRGQQVTLSCSPISGHRSVSWYQQTPGQGLQFLFEYFSETQRNKGNFPGRFSGRQFSNSRSEMNVSTLELGDSALYLCASSLATSGGGQETQYFGPGTRLLVL.

The rearrangement links TRBV19 to TRBJ2-2; 9 positions agree with TRBD1. CDR3 length: 15 residues. The ends lost 3 bases at V and 2 bases at J; junction bases unmatched: 1. Germline V gives CDR1 LNHDA, CDR2 SQIVND (reference sequence). The CDR3 is CASSMGQGNTGELFF. CDR3 DNA sequence: TGTGCCAGTAGTATGGGACAGGGAAACACCGGGGAGCTGTTTTTT.

This chain uses TRBV28 with TRBJ1-1; 9 bases are a match to TRBD1. J gave up 5 bases and V 6 bases, and 10 bases lay outside the gene matches. Germline CDR1 is MDHEN and CDR2 is SYDVKM. The CDR3 extends over 15 amino acids. In nucleotides, the CDR3 is TGTGCCAGCAGGCTACAGGGGGCGAAGAGTACTGAAGCTTTCTTT. Protein sequence: CASRLQGAKSTEAFF.

The chain uses TRBV19 and TRBJ1-3; D perhaps matches TRBD1 (6 bases). Germline CDR1 is LNHDA and CDR2 is SQIVND (reference sequence). The CDR3 runs to 17 residues. V gave up 6 bases and J gave up 1 base, with 19 bases separating them. CDR3 region: CASRMDSWGISGNTIYF. The CDR3 DNA reads TGTGCCAGTAGAATGGACAGCTGGGGGATATCTGGAAACACCATATATTTT.

The rearrangement uses TRBV30 and TRBJ2-4; tentatively, D is TRBD2 (6 bases). CDR1 and CDR2 from the germline V gene are GTSNPN and SVGIG (reference sequence). Between the trimmed V and J ends, which lost 1 base and 3 bases, there was a span of 25 bases. There are 19 residues in the CDR3. Here the CDR3 DNA reads TGTGCCTGGAGTGAAAACTGGGGGTCGGCGGGGTTAGGCAAAAACATTCAGTACTTC. Its protein product is CAWSENWGSAGLGKNIQYF.

This clone has a handful of counts. This chain uses TRBV5-8 with TRBJ1-6; D might be TRBD1 (6 bases). Trimming shortened V by 7 bases and J by 7 bases, and 18 bases separated the two germline ends. In germline, CDR1 is SGHTS, CDR2 YDEGEE. The CDR3 is 15 residues long. The CDR3 DNA is TGTGCCAGCCATCCCACAGGGCTAAGAAATTCACCCCTCCACTTT. This gives the protein CASHPTGLRNSPLHF.

This chain joins TRBV27 and TRBJ2-7; 9 nucleotides line up with TRBD1. The germline CDR1 and CDR2 sequences are MNHEY and SMNVEV (reference sequence). The J segment lost 3 bases and the V segment lost 5 bases, leaving 5 bases of the junction unmatched. The CDR3 spans 14 residues. For the CDR3, the DNA is TGTGCCAGCAGTAGGACAGGGGTAGGCTACGAGCAGTACTTC. It encodes CASSRTGVGYEQYF.

This chain uses TRBV11-3 with TRBJ1-4; possible D gene TRBD1, 5 bases. The ends were cut back, 1 base at V and 5 bases at J, with 8 bases in the middle. Germline V CDR1 and CDR2: SGHNT, YENEEA. The CDR3 is made up of 14 amino acids. CDR3 coding DNA: TGTGCCAGCAGCTTAGGAGCAGGGAATGAAAAACTGTTTTTT. It yields the protein CASSLGAGNEKLFF.

The chain is built from TRBV7-9 and TRBJ1-4; TRBD1 matches 11 bases. This CDR3 has 14 amino acids. The germline V gene encodes CDR1 SEHNR and CDR2 FQNEAQ (reference sequence). V lost 5 bases, J lost 10 bases, and 6 bases stayed unmatched. The CDR3 reads CASSVGQGEGKLFF. CDR3 DNA: TGTGCCAGCAGCGTGGGACAGGGGGAGGGAAAACTGTTTTTT.

The chain employs TRBV7-2 and TRBJ2-5; no definite D call. V lost 2 bases to trimming and J lost 2 bases, with 6 bases between them. This CDR3 is 13 amino acids long. CDR1 is SGHTA, CDR2 FQGNSA, per germline. The CDR3 here is CASSLRLQETQYF. The DNA of the CDR3 is TGTGCCAGCAGCTTAAGACTTCAAGAGACCCAGTACTTC.

The chain recombines TRBV11-2 with TRBJ1-1, with 8 bases that match TRBD1. The length of the CDR3 is 14 residues. The germline V gene encodes CDR1 SGHAT and CDR2 FQNNGV. V lost 3 bases to trimming and J lost 1 base; unmatched junction nucleotides: 1. The CDR3: CASSFGQGNTEAFF. The CDR3 DNA sequence: TGTGCCAGCAGCTTCGGACAGGGGAACACTGAAGCTTTCTTT.

The chain carries TRBV10-3 and TRBJ1-2, with 10 bases aligning to TRBD1. With 5 bases clipped from V and 6 bases from J, the junction kept 3 bases outside the gene matches. The germline gives CDR1 ENHRY, CDR2 SYGVKD. CDR3 length equals 13 residues. This CDR3 is CAISLGTGDGYTF. The CDR3 DNA follows: TGTGCCATCAGTTTAGGGACAGGGGATGGCTACACCTTC.

The chain employs TRBV30 and TRBJ2-2; D is perhaps TRBD2 (6 bases). Trimming took off 2 bases at V and 1 base at J, with 8 bases between the two ends. The CDR3 is made up of 14 amino acids. Germline lookup yields CDR1 GTSNPN and CDR2 SVGIG (reference sequence). This chain's CDR3 is CAWSLAVNTGELFF. CDR3 sequence (DNA): TGTGCCTGGAGTTTAGCGGTGAACACCGGGGAGCTGTTTTTT.

The chain combines TRBV10-3 with TRBJ2-3; 10 bases are shared with TRBD2. The germline V gene encodes CDR1 ENHRY and CDR2 SYGVKD. V lost 10 bases to trimming and J lost 3 bases; unmatched junction nucleotides: 7. This CDR3 is built from 14 residues. The DNA for the CDR3 is TGTGCCAGCGGGACTAGCGTTGGTACAGATACGCAGTATTTT. Translating gives CASGTSVGTDTQYF.

The gene calls are TRBV7-9 and TRBJ1-6; tentative D call: TRBD1 (6 bases). Germline CDR1 reads SEHNR; CDR2 reads FQNEAQ (reference sequence). V dropped 4 bases and J dropped 0 bases, with 16 bases sitting between them. CDR3 length: 18 residues. The CDR3 nucleotides read TGTGCCAGCAGCTCGCCCCGAGGACAGCCCTCCTATAATTCACCCCTCCACTTT. This gives the protein CASSSPRGQPSYNSPLHF.

V and J are TRBV18 and TRBJ1-6, with D perhaps TRBD1 (5 bases). Looked up from germline, CDR1 is KGHSH and CDR2 is LQKENI. Deletions cut 3 bases from V and 10 bases from J, with 19 bases between. The CDR3 runs 16 residues. Written as DNA, the CDR3 is TGTGCCAGCTCACCGATTACAGGTTCTTTAGAGTCACCCCTCCACTTT. Translation gives CASSPITGSLESPLHF.

The chain carries TRBV27 and TRBJ2-5; D possibly corresponds to TRBD1 (6 bases). V lost 1 base to trimming and J lost 5 bases, with 11 bases between them. CDR1 is MNHEY, CDR2 SMNVEV, per germline (reference sequence). The CDR3 has 14 residues. This CDR3 reads CASSLYRAGETQYF. The CDR3 nucleotides are TGTGCCAGCAGTTTATACAGGGCGGGCGAGACCCAGTACTTC.

The chain employs TRBV9 and TRBJ1-5; D possibly corresponds to TRBD1 (5 bases). Trimming removed 0 bases from V and 7 bases from J, with 14 bases in between. The germline CDR1 and CDR2 sequences are SGDLS and YYNGEE. The CDR3 is 15 amino acids. The CDR3 protein is CASSVAADRTQPQHF. Written as DNA, the CDR3 is TGTGCCAGCAGCGTAGCGGCTGACAGAACCCAGCCCCAGCATTTT.

This chain's CDR3 is CASSTRLAGGSDTQYF. DNA of the CDR3: TGTGCCAGCAGCACCCGACTAGCGGGGGGGTCAGATACGCAGTATTTT. V is TRBV7-2 and J is TRBJ2-3; 14 bases line up with TRBD2. Per germline, CDR1 SGHTA and CDR2 FQGNSA. V was pared by 5 bases and J by 4 bases, with 5 bases of the junction left unmatched. CDR3 length: 16 residues. Based on the CDR3 plus reference TRBV7-2 and TRBJ2-3, the full variable domain is GAGVSQSPSNKVTEKGKDVELRCDPISGHTALYWYRQSLGQGLEFLIYFQGNSAPDKSGLPSDRFSAERTGGSVSTLTIQRTQQEDSAVYLCASSTRLAGGSDTQYFGPGTRLTVL.

The chain couples TRBV5-5 to TRBJ2-7, with no clear D. Germline V gene lookup returns CDR1 SGHKS and CDR2 YYEKEE (reference sequence). The CDR3 loop spans 14 amino acids. Between the trimmed V and J ends, which lost 0 bases and 5 bases, there was a span of 12 bases. CDR3 region: CASSLDSPPHEQYF. The CDR3 bases are TGTGCCAGCAGCTTGGACAGCCCACCGCACGAGCAGTACTTC.

For the CDR3, the DNA is TGTGCCAGCAGCGCACTAGCGGGGGATGTCGATGAGCAGTTCTTC. This codes for CASSALAGDVDEQFF. The gene calls are TRBV7-3 and TRBJ2-1; 11 bases fit TRBD2. This CDR3 spans 15 amino acids. The J segment lost 8 bases and the V segment lost 5 bases, leaving 8 bases of the junction unmatched. Germline V gene data show CDR1 as SGHTA and CDR2 as FQGTGA.

The rearrangement uses TRBV5-4 and TRBJ2-1, with 11 positions matching TRBD2. The CDR3 is made up of 18 amino acids. Germline values: CDR1 SGHNT, CDR2 YYREEE (reference sequence). V was pared by 4 bases and J by 0 bases, with 9 bases of the junction left unmatched. CDR3 amino acids: CASSDGLAGAASYNEQFF. The CDR3, as DNA: TGTGCCAGCAGCGATGGACTAGCGGGCGCTGCCTCCTACAATGAGCAGTTCTTC.

This sequence joins TRBV30 and TRBJ1-2; D is ambiguous. Germline CDR1 and CDR2: GTSNPN and SVGIG (reference sequence). This CDR3 has 12 amino acids. V lost 3 bases and J lost 10, with 15 bases in between. CDR3: CAWSRGEGAYTF. As DNA, the CDR3 is TGTGCCTGGAGCCGCGGGGAAGGCGCCTACACCTTC. The whole variable domain, filled in from reference TRBV30 and TRBJ1-2, reads SQTIHQWPATLVQPVGSPLSLECTVEGTSNPNLYWYRQAAGRGLQLLFYSVGIGQISSEVPQNLSASRPQDRQFILSSKKLLLSDSGFYLCAWSRGEGAYTFGSGTRLTVV.

V is TRBV5-4 and J is TRBJ2-5; 9 bases align to TRBD2. V shed 0 bases, J shed 4 bases, and the junction held 10 bases outside the gene matches. The CDR3 is made up of 17 amino acids. Looked up from germline, CDR1 is SGHNT and CDR2 is YYREEE (reference sequence). CDR3 DNA: TGTGCCAGCAGCTTGGCCCCGGCGCGGGGGGGCCGAGAGACCCAGTACTTC. Encoded protein: CASSLAPARGGRETQYF.

The J gene is TRBJ2-5, the V gene TRBV5-1; D is possibly TRBD2 (7 bases). The germline gives CDR1 SGHRS, CDR2 YFSETQ. V gave up 4 bases and J gave up 2 bases, with 15 bases separating them. The CDR3 consists of 15 residues. CDR3 bases: TGCGCCAGCAGCGCAGGGAGGGGGGCTCAAGAGACCCAGTACTTC. Residues: CASSAGRGAQETQYF.